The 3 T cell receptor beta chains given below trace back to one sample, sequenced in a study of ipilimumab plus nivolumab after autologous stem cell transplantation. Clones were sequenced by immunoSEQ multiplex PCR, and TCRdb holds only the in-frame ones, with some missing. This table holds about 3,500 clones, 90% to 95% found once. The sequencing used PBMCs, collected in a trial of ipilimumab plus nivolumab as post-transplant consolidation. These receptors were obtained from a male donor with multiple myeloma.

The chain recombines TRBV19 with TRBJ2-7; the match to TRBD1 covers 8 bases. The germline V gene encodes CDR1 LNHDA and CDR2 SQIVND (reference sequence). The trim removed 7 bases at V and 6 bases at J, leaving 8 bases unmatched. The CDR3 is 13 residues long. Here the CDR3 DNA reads TGTGCCAGTAACACAGGGGGGCTCGGCGAGCAGTACTTC. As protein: CASNTGGLGEQYF.

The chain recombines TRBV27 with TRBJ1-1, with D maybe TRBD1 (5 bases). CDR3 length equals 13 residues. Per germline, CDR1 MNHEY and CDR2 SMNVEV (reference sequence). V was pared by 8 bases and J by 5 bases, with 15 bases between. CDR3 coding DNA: TGTGCCAGCTGTAGGCAAGGGACTACTGAAGCTTTCTTT. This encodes CASCRQGTTEAFF.

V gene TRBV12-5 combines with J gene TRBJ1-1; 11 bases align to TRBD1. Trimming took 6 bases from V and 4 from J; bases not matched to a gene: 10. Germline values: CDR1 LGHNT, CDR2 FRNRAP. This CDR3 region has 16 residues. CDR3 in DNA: TGTGCTAGTGGACCTGGACAGGGGGCGGGAGGCACTGAAGCTTTCTTT. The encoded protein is CASGPGQGAGGTEAFF.